A single T cell receptor beta chain is shown here with its context. It lacks a known antigen. The sample holds no much larger clone one base away, and base qualities are not on file. This specimen comes from a study of T cell repertoires in cytomegalovirus infection (dated by TCRdb to between 2017 and 2020). At the level of the whole study: Recently identified HLA-C-restricted CMV epitopes, whose presentation resists viral immunomodulation, were targeted by peptide stimulations together with well-studied HLA-B-restricted epitopes. Because public TCR beta signatures pointed to carriage of CMV infection together with the matching HLA type, the HLA type of each donor mattered for the analysis. On the study overall, not on this receptor specifically: Cumulative frequency of public TCR beta family members discriminated carriers of CMV infection plus the relevant HLA type in this cohort and an independent approximately 340-donor cohort. The ex vivo response was dominated by HLA-C-restricted CMV-specific TCR beta clonotypes, and the single most frequent clonotype in two of eight donors was supplied by these HLA-C-restricted clonotypes.

Including the terminal cysteine and phenylalanine, the CDR3 comprises 17 residues. The CDR3 DNA has 51 bases and is translated from base 1. Ends trimmed: V by 7 bases, J by 1 base; bases unmatched to a gene: 10. CDR1 and CDR2 are drawn from the germline V gene (reference sequence): MNHNY, SVGAGI. Reading the label with the study, this specimen's treatment or condition is: in vitro stimulation with specific CMV peptide epitopes to enrich CMV-specific T cells. For sequencing, an Illumina HiSeq 1500 was employed. The public reads were reanalyzed by TCRdb: fastp trimming at Q25, MiXCR alignment, in-frame beta chains only. Here each entry gathers all rows of one CDR3 protein and keeps the most common genes and DNA. Across this sample there are roughly 990,000 distinct CDR3 sequences, with around 32% seen only once. The leading ten clones occupy roughly an eighth of the sample.

Sequences were derived from cultured CD8+ T cells from PBMCs, sampled from culture after CMV antigen stimulation. Recombination connected TRBV6-6 to TRBJ2-6, with 7 bases matching TRBD1. This clonotype originated in a human donor in good health (CMV status not recorded). Some clones in this sample may be carry-over from other donors' samples. The CDR3 protein: CASTFRDRLSGANVLTF. The sequence in DNA is TGTGCCAGCACATTCCGGGACAGACTTTCTGGGGCCAACGTCCTGACTTTC.